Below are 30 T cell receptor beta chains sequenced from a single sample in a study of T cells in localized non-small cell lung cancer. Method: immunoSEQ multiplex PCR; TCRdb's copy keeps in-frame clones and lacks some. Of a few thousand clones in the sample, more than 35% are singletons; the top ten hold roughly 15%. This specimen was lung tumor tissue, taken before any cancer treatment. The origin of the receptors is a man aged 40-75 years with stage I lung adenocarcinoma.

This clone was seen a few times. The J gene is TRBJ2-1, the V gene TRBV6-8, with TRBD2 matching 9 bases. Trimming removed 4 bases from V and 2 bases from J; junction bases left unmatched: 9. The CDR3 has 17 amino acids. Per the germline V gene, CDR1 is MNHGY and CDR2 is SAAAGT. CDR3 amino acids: CASSFRLAGLTYNEQFF. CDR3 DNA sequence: TGTGCCAGCAGTTTCCGGCTAGCGGGGTTAACCTACAATGAGCAGTTCTTC.

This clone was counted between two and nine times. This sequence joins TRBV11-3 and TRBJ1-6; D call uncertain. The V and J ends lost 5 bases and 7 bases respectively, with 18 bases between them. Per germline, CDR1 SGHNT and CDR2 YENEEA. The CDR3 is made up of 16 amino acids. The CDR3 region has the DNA TGTGCCAGCAGCCCCCCGTTTGATACGAGGAATTCACCCCTCCACTTT. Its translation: CASSPPFDTRNSPLHF.

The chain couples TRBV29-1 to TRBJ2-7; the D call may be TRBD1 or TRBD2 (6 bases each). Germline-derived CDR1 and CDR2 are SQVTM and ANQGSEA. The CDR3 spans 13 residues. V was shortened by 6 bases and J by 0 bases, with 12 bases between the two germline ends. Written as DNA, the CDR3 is TGCAGCGTGCCGGGGGCCAGCTCCTACGAGCAGTACTTC. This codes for CSVPGASSYEQYF.

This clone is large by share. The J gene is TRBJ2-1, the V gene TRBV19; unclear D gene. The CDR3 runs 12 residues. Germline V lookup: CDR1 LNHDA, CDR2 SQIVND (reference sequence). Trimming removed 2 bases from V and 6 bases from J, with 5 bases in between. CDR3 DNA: TGTGCCAGTAGTATAAGCGCCAATGAGCAGTTCTTC. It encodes CASSISANEQFF.

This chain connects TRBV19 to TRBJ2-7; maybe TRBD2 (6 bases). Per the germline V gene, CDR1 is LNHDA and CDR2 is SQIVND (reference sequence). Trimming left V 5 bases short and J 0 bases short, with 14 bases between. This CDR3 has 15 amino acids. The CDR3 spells CASSETPGSSYEQYF. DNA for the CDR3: TGTGCCAGTAGTGAAACTCCCGGGAGCTCCTACGAGCAGTACTTC.

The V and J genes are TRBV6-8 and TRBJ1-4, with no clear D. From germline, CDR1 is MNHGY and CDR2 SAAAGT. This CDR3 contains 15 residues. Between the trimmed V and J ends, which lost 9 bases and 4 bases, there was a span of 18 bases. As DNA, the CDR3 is TGTGCCAGTAAACCGGTTATGGGGTTTAATGAAAAACTGTTTTTT. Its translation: CASKPVMGFNEKLFF.

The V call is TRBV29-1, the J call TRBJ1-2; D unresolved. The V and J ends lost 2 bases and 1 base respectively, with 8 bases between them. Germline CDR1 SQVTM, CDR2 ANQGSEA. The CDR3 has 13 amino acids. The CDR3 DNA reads TGCAGCGTTGAAAACGGGATTAACTATGGCTACACCTTC. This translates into CSVENGINYGYTF.

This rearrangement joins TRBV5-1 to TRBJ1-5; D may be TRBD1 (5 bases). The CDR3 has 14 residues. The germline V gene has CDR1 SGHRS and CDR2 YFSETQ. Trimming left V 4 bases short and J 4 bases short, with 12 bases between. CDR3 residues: CASSEQGPNQPQHF. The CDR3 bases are TGCGCCAGCAGCGAGCAGGGTCCGAATCAGCCCCAGCATTTT.

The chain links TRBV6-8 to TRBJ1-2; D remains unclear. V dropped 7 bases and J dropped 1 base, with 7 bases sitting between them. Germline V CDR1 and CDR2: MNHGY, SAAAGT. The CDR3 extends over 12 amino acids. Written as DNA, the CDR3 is TGTGCCAGCAACGACCTTAACTATGGCTACACCTTC. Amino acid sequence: CASNDLNYGYTF.

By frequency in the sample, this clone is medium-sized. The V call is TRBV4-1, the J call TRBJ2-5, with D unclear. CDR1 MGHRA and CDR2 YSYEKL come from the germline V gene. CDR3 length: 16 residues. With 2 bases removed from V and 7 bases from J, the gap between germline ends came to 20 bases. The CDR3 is CASSQLIGPEIGTQYF. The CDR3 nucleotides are TGCGCCAGCAGCCAACTCATCGGGCCAGAGATTGGGACCCAGTACTTC.

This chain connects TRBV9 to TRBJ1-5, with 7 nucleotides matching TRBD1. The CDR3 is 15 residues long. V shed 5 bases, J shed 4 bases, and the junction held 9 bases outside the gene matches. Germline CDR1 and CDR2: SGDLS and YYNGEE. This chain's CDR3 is CASSPGQNKNQPQHF. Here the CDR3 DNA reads TGTGCCAGCAGTCCGGGACAGAACAAAAATCAGCCCCAGCATTTT.

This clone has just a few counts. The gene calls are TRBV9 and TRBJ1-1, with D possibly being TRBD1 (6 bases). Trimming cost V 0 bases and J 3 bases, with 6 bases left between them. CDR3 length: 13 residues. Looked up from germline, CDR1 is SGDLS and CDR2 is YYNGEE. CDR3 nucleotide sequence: TGTGCCAGCAGCGTAGGACAGGACACTGAAGCTTTCTTT. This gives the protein CASSVGQDTEAFF.

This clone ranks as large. The CDR3 sequence is CASSTGGADYGYTF. CDR3 nucleotide sequence: TGCGCCAGCAGCACAGGGGGCGCGGACTATGGCTACACCTTC. This rearrangement joins TRBV4-1 to TRBJ1-2, with 9 bases that match TRBD1. Trimming at V came to 5 bases and at J to 3 bases, leaving 4 bases not matched to a gene. Germline-derived CDR1 and CDR2 are MGHRA and YSYEKL. The CDR3 runs to 14 residues.

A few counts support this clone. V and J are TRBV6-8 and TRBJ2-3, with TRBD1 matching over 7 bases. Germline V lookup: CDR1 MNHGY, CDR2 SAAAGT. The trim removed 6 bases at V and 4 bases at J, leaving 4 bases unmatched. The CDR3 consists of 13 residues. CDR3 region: CASRNRGADTQYF. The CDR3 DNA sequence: TGTGCCAGCAGAAACAGGGGAGCAGATACGCAGTATTTT.

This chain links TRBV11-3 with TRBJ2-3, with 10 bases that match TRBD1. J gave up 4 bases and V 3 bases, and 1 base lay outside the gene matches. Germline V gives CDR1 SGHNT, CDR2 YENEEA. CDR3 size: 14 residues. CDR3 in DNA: TGTGCCAGCAGCTTGACAGGGGGCCCAGATACGCAGTATTTT. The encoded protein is CASSLTGGPDTQYF.

The CDR3 region is CASSYLAEQFF. CDR3 bases: TGTGCCAGCAGTTATTTGGCTGAGCAGTTCTTC. The chain uses TRBV6-9 and TRBJ2-1; D gene unclear. Germline V gives CDR1 MNHGY, CDR2 SVAAGI. CDR3 size: 11 residues. V was shortened by 1 base and J by 9 bases, with 4 bases between the two germline ends.

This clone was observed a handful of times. CDR3 region: CAIRTGTGEGNEQFF. The CDR3 DNA reads as TGTGCCATCCGTACCGGGACAGGGGAGGGCAATGAGCAGTTCTTC. The chain recombines TRBV6-8 with TRBJ2-1; 10 bases fit TRBD1. CDR3 length equals 15 residues. CDR1 and CDR2 from the germline V gene are MNHGY and SAAAGT. Losses at the gene ends were 10 bases for V and 6 bases for J; bases not matched to a gene: 12.

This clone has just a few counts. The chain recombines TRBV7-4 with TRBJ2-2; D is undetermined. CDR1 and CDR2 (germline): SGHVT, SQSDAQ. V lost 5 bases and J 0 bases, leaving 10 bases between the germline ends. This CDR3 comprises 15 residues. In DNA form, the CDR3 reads TGTGCCAGCAGCCCATCCCGTGCGAACACCGGGGAGCTGTTTTTT. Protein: CASSPSRANTGELFF.

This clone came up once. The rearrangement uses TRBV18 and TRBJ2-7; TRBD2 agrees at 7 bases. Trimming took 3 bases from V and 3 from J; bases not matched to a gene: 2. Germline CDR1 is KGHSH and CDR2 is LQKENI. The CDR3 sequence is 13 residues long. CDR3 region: CASSPTSSYEQYF. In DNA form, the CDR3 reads TGTGCCAGCTCACCGACTAGCAGCTACGAGCAGTACTTC. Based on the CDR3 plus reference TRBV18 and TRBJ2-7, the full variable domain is NAGVMQNPRHLVRRRGQEARLRCSPMKGHSHVYWYRQLPEEGLKFMVYLQKENIIDESGMPKERFSAEFPKEGPSILRIQQVVRGDSAAYFCASSPTSSYEQYFGPGTRLTVT.

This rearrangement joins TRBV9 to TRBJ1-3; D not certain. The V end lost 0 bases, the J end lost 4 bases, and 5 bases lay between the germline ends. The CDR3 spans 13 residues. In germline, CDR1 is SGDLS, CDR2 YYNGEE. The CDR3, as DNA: TGTGCCAGCAGCGTAGATGAGGGAAACACCATATATTTT. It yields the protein CASSVDEGNTIYF.

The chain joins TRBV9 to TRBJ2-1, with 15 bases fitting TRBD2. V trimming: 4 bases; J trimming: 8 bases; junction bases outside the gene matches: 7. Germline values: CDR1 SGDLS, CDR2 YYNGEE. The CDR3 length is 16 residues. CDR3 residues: CASSLWTSGGAYEQFF. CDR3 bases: TGTGCCAGCAGCTTGTGGACTAGCGGGGGGGCCTATGAGCAGTTCTTC.

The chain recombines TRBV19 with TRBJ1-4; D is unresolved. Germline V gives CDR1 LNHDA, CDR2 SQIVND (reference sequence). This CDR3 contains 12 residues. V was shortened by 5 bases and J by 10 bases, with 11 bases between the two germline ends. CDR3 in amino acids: CASSVPPRKLFF. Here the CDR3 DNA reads TGTGCCAGTAGTGTCCCCCCGCGAAAACTGTTTTTT.

CDR3 DNA sequence: TGTGCCAGCTCACGATACGATCAGCCCCAGCATTTT. Its translation: CASSRYDQPQHF. The chain links TRBV18 to TRBJ1-5; D ambiguous. Trimming removed 4 bases at V and 5 bases at J, with 6 bases between. The CDR3 contains 12 residues. CDR1 KGHSH and CDR2 LQKENI come from the germline V gene.

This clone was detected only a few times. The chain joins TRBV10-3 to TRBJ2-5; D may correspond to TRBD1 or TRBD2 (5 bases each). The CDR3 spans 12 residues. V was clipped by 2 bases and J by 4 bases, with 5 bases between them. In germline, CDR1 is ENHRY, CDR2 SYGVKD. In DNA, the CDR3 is TGTGCCATCAGTGAGGGGGGAGAGACCCAGTACTTC. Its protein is CAISEGGETQYF.

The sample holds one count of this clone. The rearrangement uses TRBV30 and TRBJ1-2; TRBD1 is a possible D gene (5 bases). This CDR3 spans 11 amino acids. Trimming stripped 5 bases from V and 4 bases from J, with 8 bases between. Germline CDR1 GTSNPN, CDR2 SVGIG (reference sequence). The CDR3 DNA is TGTGCCTGGGACAGTCTCTATGGCTACACCTTC. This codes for CAWDSLYGYTF.

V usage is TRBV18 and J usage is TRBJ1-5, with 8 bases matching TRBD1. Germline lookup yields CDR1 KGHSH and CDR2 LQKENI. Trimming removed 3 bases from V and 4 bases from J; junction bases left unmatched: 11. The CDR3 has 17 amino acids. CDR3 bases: TGTGCCAGCTCACCTAGACAGGGGCGGCTTGGGAATCAGCCCCAGCATTTT. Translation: CASSPRQGRLGNQPQHF.

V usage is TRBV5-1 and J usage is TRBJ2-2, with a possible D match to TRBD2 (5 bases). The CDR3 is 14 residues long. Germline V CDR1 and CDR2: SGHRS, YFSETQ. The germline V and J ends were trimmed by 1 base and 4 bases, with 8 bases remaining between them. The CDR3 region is CASSLRGGTGELFF. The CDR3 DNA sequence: TGCGCCAGCAGCTTGCGGGGTGGCACCGGGGAGCTGTTTTTT.

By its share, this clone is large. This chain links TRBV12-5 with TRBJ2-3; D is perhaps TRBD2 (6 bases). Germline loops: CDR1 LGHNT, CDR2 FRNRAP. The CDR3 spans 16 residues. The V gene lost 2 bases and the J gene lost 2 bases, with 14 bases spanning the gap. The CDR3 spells CASGLPRTTPTDTQYF. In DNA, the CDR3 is TGTGCTAGTGGTTTGCCGCGGACTACACCCACAGATACGCAGTATTTT.

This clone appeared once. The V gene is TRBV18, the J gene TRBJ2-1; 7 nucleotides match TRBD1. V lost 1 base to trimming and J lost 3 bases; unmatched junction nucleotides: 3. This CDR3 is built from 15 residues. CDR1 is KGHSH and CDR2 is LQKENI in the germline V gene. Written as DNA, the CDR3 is TGTGCCAGCTCACCACAGGGGGCGGGCTACAATGAGCAGTTCTTC. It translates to CASSPQGAGYNEQFF.

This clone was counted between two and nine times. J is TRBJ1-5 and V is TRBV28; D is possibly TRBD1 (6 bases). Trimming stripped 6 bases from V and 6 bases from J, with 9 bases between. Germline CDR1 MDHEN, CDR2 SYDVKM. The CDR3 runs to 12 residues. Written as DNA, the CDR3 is TGTGCCAGCAGAACAGGGACTCAGCCCCAGCATTTT. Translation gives CASRTGTQPQHF.